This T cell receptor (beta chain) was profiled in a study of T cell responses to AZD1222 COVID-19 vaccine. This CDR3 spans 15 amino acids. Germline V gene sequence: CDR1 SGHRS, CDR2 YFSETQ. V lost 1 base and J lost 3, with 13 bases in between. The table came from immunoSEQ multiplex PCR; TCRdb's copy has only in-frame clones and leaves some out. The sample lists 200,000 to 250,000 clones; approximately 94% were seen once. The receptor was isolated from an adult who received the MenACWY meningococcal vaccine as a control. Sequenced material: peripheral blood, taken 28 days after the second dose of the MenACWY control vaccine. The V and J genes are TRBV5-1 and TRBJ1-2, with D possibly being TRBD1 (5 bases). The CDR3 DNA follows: TGCGCCAGCAGCTTGAATGGGGCCCCTTACTATGGCTACACCTTC. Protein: CASSLNGAPYYGYTF.